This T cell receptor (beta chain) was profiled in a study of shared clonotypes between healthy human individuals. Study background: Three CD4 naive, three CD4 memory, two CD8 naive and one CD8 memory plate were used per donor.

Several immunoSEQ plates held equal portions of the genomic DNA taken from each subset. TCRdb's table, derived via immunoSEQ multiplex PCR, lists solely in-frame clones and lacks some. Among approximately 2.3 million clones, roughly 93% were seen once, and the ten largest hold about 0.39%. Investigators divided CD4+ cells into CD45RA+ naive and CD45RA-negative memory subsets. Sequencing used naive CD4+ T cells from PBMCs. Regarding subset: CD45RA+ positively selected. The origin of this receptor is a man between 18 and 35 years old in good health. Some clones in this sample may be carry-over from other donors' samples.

CDR3 amino acids: CASSLGVEGQAGYTF. CDR3 nucleotide sequence: TGTGCCAGCAGCTTAGGCGTTGAGGGGCAGGCTGGCTACACCTTC. V usage is TRBV7-6 and J usage is TRBJ1-2; TRBD1 is a possible D gene (5 bases). The CDR3 runs to 15 residues. Germline CDR1 and CDR2: SGHVS and FNYEAQ. Trimming removed 1 base from V and 7 bases from J, with 16 bases in between.